The 28 T cell receptor beta chains listed next were all sequenced from one sample in a study of blood T cell repertoires in COVID-19. Method: immunoSEQ multiplex PCR; TCRdb's copy keeps in-frame clones and lacks some. The profile covers 150,000 to 200,000 clones, with 80% to 90% appearing a single time and about an eighth taken by the ten largest. Sequencing was carried out using peripheral blood. Receptors were obtained from a woman aged 70-85 years with COVID-19, enrolled during active disease.

This chain links TRBV30 with TRBJ1-2; TRBD1 agrees at 9 bases. Per germline, CDR1 GTSNPN and CDR2 SVGIG (reference sequence). The CDR3 totals 14 residues. J was trimmed by 4 bases and V by 3 bases; bases with no gene match: 6. In DNA form, the CDR3 reads TGTGCCTGGAGATTGACAGGGGGGGGCTATGGCTACACCTTC. Translation: CAWRLTGGGYGYTF. Looking up the rest from reference TRBV30 and TRBJ1-2 gives the full variable domain: SQTIHQWPATLVQPVGSPLSLECTVEGTSNPNLYWYRQAAGRGLQLLFYSVGIGQISSEVPQNLSASRPQDRQFILSSKKLLLSDSGFYLCAWRLTGGGYGYTFGSGTRLTVV.

The chain carries TRBV19 and TRBJ1-2, with 10 bases identical to TRBD1. The V segment lost 4 bases and the J segment 8 bases; nucleotides outside the gene matches: 4. Germline CDR1 and CDR2: LNHDA and SQIVND (reference sequence). There are 13 residues in the CDR3. The CDR3 here is CASSTGTGVGYTF. Here the CDR3 DNA reads TGTGCCAGTAGTACCGGGACAGGGGTCGGCTACACCTTC.

V gene TRBV10-3 combines with J gene TRBJ2-3, with D possibly matching TRBD2 (6 bases). The germline CDR1 and CDR2 sequences are ENHRY and SYGVKD. With 6 bases removed from V and 5 bases from J, the gap between germline ends came to 18 bases. The CDR3 runs 15 residues. The DNA for the CDR3 is TGTGCCATCAGAAGGGACTCCGGTTGGGAAGATACGCAGTATTTT. Its translation is CAIRRDSGWEDTQYF.

J is TRBJ2-7 and V is TRBV6-5; a possible D gene is TRBD1 (6 bases). Trimming stripped 5 bases from V and 2 bases from J, with 10 bases between. Germline V lookup: CDR1 MNHEY, CDR2 SVGAGI. CDR3 length: 13 amino acids. Here the CDR3 DNA reads TGTGCCAGCAGTAGGGACAAAACCTACGAGCAGTACTTC. This gives the protein CASSRDKTYEQYF.

The chain links TRBV6-2 or TRBV6-3 to TRBJ2-1; the D gene is possibly TRBD2 (6 bases). The CDR3 consists of 16 residues. V gave up 4 bases and J gave up 0 bases, with 13 bases separating them. The germline gives CDR1 MNHEY, CDR2 SVGEGT. The CDR3 sequence is CASSSGLADSYNEQFF. In DNA, the CDR3 is TGTGCCAGCAGTTCTGGTTTAGCGGACTCCTACAATGAGCAGTTCTTC.

The gene calls are TRBV2 and TRBJ1-2, with 7 bases lining up with TRBD1. V was clipped by 6 bases and J by 4 bases; unmatched bases: 5. Germline loops: CDR1 SNHLY, CDR2 FYNNEI. The CDR3 contains 13 residues. CDR3: CASRGTERYGYTF. In DNA, the CDR3 is TGTGCCAGCAGAGGGACAGAGCGCTATGGCTACACCTTC.

The chain uses TRBV7-9 and TRBJ2-2; D not resolved. CDR1 is SEHNR and CDR2 is FQNEAQ in the germline V gene (reference sequence). Trimming shortened V by 0 bases and J by 3 bases, and 8 bases separated the two germline ends. There are 15 residues in the CDR3. CDR3 protein: CASSLALVDTGELFF. Here the CDR3 DNA reads TGTGCCAGCAGCTTAGCCTTAGTGGACACCGGGGAGCTGTTTTTT.

The V gene is TRBV5-4, the J gene TRBJ2-1, with 15 positions matching TRBD2. V lost 4 bases to trimming and J lost 9 bases; unmatched junction nucleotides: 11. Germline V gives CDR1 SGHNT, CDR2 YYREEE (reference sequence). This CDR3 contains 17 residues. The CDR3 region is CASSPRTSGRASREQFF. The CDR3 DNA is TGTGCCAGCAGCCCCAGGACTAGCGGGAGGGCCTCCCGTGAGCAGTTCTTC.

The genes are TRBV2 and TRBJ1-5; maybe TRBD1 (6 bases). This CDR3 has 15 amino acids. V lost 6 bases to trimming and J lost 0 bases, with 12 bases between them. Germline V gene lookup returns CDR1 SNHLY and CDR2 FYNNEI. CDR3 protein: CASRERTVSNQPQHF. CDR3 coding DNA: TGTGCCAGCAGAGAAAGGACAGTTAGCAATCAGCCCCAGCATTTT.

This clone showed up just a few times. The V and J genes are TRBV29-1 and TRBJ2-6, with 8 bases aligning to TRBD1. Germline assignment: CDR1 SQVTM and CDR2 ANQGSEA. CDR3 length: 15 residues. V trimming: 5 bases; J trimming: 2 bases; junction bases outside the gene matches: 5. CDR3 amino acids: CSVQGAVTGANVLTF. CDR3 in DNA: TGCAGCGTTCAGGGGGCAGTAACTGGGGCCAACGTCCTGACTTTC.

Regarding this clone: The junction does not match germline at one end; this may be a read error. This rearrangement joins TRBV7-7 to TRBJ2-7, with D possibly matching TRBD2 (6 bases). The CDR3 loop spans 14 amino acids. CDR1 is SSHAT, CDR2 FNYEAQ, per germline (reference sequence). CDR3 bases: TGTGCTAGCAGCCCGGGACTCTCATCCTACGAGCAGTACTTC. Translating gives CASSPGLSSYEQYF.

The chain couples TRBV21-1 to TRBJ1-2; the DNA was not compared with TRBD1, the D call given in the table. TRBV21-1 has pseudogene status. The CDR3 totals 15 residues. CDR3 region: CASGSGTGSHYGYTF. The CDR3 DNA sequence: TGTGCCAGCGGTTCCGGGACAGGGTCCCACTATGGCTACACCTTC.

This clone was counted a single time. The chain combines TRBV6-5 with TRBJ2-7; 12 nucleotides match TRBD2. Germline V gives CDR1 MNHEY, CDR2 SVGAGI. This CDR3 contains 16 residues. With 2 bases clipped from V and 2 bases from J, the junction kept 4 bases outside the gene matches. The CDR3 loop reads CASSYGSSGRAYEQYF. The DNA for the CDR3 is TGTGCCAGCAGTTACGGGTCTAGCGGGAGGGCCTACGAGCAGTACTTC.

The CDR3 loop is CASSSSREGWSEAFF. CDR3 bases: TGTGCCAGCAGCTCCTCTCGGGAAGGGTGGTCTGAAGCTTTCTTT. This rearrangement joins TRBV13 to TRBJ1-1; D gene unclear. V dropped 4 bases and J dropped 6 bases, with 18 bases sitting between them. The germline V gene encodes CDR1 PRHDT and CDR2 FYEKMQ (reference sequence). CDR3 length equals 15 residues.

The V and J genes are TRBV6-1 and TRBJ2-2; D not resolved. Looked up from germline, CDR1 is MNHNS and CDR2 is SASEGT. CDR3 length equals 14 residues. The V end lost 3 bases, the J end lost 0 bases, and 5 bases lay between the germline ends. CDR3 region: CASSDRPNTGELFF. As DNA, the CDR3 is TGTGCCAGCAGTGACAGGCCGAACACCGGGGAGCTGTTTTTT.

The chain uses TRBV7-2 and TRBJ2-7; TRBD1 is a possible D gene (6 bases). V shed 0 bases and J shed 3 bases, with 12 bases lying between them. CDR3 length equals 15 residues. Germline loops: CDR1 SGHTA, CDR2 FQGNSA. The CDR3, as DNA: TGTGCCAGCAGCTTAGCGTCAGGGGCGAGCTACGAGCAGTACTTC. Protein sequence: CASSLASGASYEQYF.

As DNA, the CDR3 is TGCGCCAGCAGGAGCGACCCGAACACTGAAGCTTTCTTT. This encodes CASRSDPNTEAFF. This rearrangement joins TRBV5-1 to TRBJ1-1; the D is unclear. Trimming took off 5 bases at V and 1 base at J, with 9 bases between the two ends. Germline V lookup: CDR1 SGHRS, CDR2 YFSETQ. This CDR3 is built from 13 residues. Based on the CDR3 plus reference TRBV5-1 and TRBJ1-1, the full variable domain is KAGVTQTPRYLIKTRGQQVTLSCSPISGHRSVSWYQQTPGQGLQFLFEYFSETQRNKGNFPGRFSGRQFSNSRSEMNVSTLELGDSALYLCASRSDPNTEAFFGQGTRLTVV.

This clone has just one count. The rearrangement links TRBV6-2 or TRBV6-3 to TRBJ2-3; 12 bases align to TRBD2. This CDR3 is built from 18 residues. Germline V gene lookup returns CDR1 MNHEY and CDR2 SVGEGT. With 2 bases clipped from V and 3 bases from J, the junction kept 9 bases outside the gene matches. The CDR3 bases are TGTGCCAGCAGTTACCCACCACGGACTAGCGGGACGACAGATACGCAGTATTTT. It codes for CASSYPPRTSGTTDTQYF.

The V gene is TRBV6-2 or TRBV6-3, the J gene TRBJ2-5; D tentatively fits TRBD1 or TRBD2 (5 bases each). CDR1 MNHEY and CDR2 SVGEGT come from the germline V gene. Trimming took 6 bases from V and 4 from J, leaving 9 bases between them. CDR3 length equals 12 residues. The CDR3: CASSPGRETQYF. CDR3 DNA sequence: TGTGCCAGCAGCCCGGGGCGAGAGACCCAGTACTTC.

The rearrangement links TRBV27 to TRBJ2-5; 9 positions match TRBD2. Losses at the gene ends were 5 bases for V and 2 bases for J; bases not matched to a gene: 12. The CDR3 is made up of 17 amino acids. Germline V gene sequence: CDR1 MNHEY, CDR2 SMNVEV (reference sequence). CDR3 in DNA: TGTGCCAGCAGTCCGCTAGCGGGGAAGGGGACTCAAGAGACCCAGTACTTC. This translates into CASSPLAGKGTQETQYF.

This clone was seen a single time. The chain combines TRBV2 with TRBJ2-4, with a tentative D call TRBD2 (5 bases). This CDR3 region has 15 residues. Germline assignment: CDR1 SNHLY and CDR2 FYNNEI. V was pared by 4 bases and J by 0 bases, with 10 bases between. In DNA form, the CDR3 reads TGTGCCAGCAGTGGGCTAGCTGTAGCCAAAAACATTCAGTACTTC. It codes for CASSGLAVAKNIQYF.

V gene TRBV7-3 combines with J gene TRBJ1-1; 9 bases fit TRBD1. V dropped 2 bases and J dropped 7; count of bases not matched to a gene: 11. Germline V gives CDR1 SGHTA, CDR2 FQGTGA. The CDR3 consists of 16 residues. The CDR3 reads CASSLGGDRVVNEAFF. CDR3 nucleotides: TGTGCCAGCAGCTTAGGCGGGGACAGGGTTGTTAATGAAGCTTTCTTT.

The chain combines TRBV5-4 with TRBJ2-2, with 9 bases aligning to TRBD1. Germline V CDR1 and CDR2: SGHNT, YYREEE (reference sequence). CDR3 size: 15 residues. The ends lost 3 bases at V and 7 bases at J; junction bases unmatched: 7. The CDR3 sequence: CASSYGTGMGGELFF. The CDR3 DNA reads TGTGCCAGCAGCTACGGGACAGGGATGGGCGGGGAGCTGTTTTTT. Together with reference TRBV5-4 and TRBJ2-2, the CDR3 gives the full variable domain: ETGVTQSPTHLIKTRGQQVTLRCSSQSGHNTVSWYQQALGQGPQFIFQYYREEENGRGNFPPRFSGLQFPNYSSELNVNALELDDSALYLCASSYGTGMGGELFFGEGSRLTVL.

The chain employs TRBV6-2 or TRBV6-3 and TRBJ2-1, with 13 bases fitting TRBD2. V lost 4 bases to trimming and J lost 5 bases; unmatched junction nucleotides: 5. Germline assignment: CDR1 MNHEY and CDR2 SVGEGT. CDR3 size: 16 residues. Here the CDR3 reads CASSSILAGGNNEQFF. The CDR3 bases are TGTGCCAGCAGTTCAATACTAGCGGGAGGGAACAATGAGCAGTTCTTC.

The CDR3 region is CASSLKGDGEAFF. CDR3 sequence (DNA): TGTGCCAGCAGCTTAAAGGGGGATGGTGAAGCTTTCTTT. This chain uses TRBV7-9 with TRBJ1-1; tentative D call: TRBD1 (6 bases). The germline V gene encodes CDR1 SEHNR and CDR2 FQNEAQ (reference sequence). This CDR3 region has 13 residues. The ends were cut back, 2 bases at V and 7 bases at J, with 11 bases in the middle.

The J gene is TRBJ2-3, the V gene TRBV27, with 7 bases aligning to TRBD2. The length of the CDR3 is 14 residues. Trimming at V came to 5 bases and at J to 6 bases, leaving 8 bases not matched to a gene. CDR1 and CDR2 from the germline V gene are MNHEY and SMNVEV (reference sequence). CDR3 sequence (DNA): TGTGCCAGCAGTAGCCTGACTAGCAGCGATACGCAGTATTTT. It yields the protein CASSSLTSSDTQYF.

The chain combines TRBV27 with TRBJ2-2; the match to TRBD1 covers 8 bases. In germline, CDR1 is MNHEY, CDR2 SMNVEV (reference sequence). V gave up 2 bases and J gave up 5 bases; unmatched junction bases: 4. The CDR3 has 15 residues. The CDR3 DNA reads as TGTGCCAGCAGTTTAAGGACAGGGCTGACCGGGGAGCTGTTTTTT. It is translated as CASSLRTGLTGELFF.

This clone was counted a single time. This rearrangement joins TRBV10-3 to TRBJ2-2, with D possibly TRBD1 on 5 matching bases. The germline gives CDR1 ENHRY, CDR2 SYGVKD. The CDR3 totals 16 residues. The ends were cut back, 10 bases at V and 0 bases at J, with 18 bases in the middle. Written as DNA, the CDR3 is TGTGCCAGCTCGAGCCCCCAGGGCGCGAACACCGGGGAGCTGTTTTTT. Its translation: CASSSPQGANTGELFF.